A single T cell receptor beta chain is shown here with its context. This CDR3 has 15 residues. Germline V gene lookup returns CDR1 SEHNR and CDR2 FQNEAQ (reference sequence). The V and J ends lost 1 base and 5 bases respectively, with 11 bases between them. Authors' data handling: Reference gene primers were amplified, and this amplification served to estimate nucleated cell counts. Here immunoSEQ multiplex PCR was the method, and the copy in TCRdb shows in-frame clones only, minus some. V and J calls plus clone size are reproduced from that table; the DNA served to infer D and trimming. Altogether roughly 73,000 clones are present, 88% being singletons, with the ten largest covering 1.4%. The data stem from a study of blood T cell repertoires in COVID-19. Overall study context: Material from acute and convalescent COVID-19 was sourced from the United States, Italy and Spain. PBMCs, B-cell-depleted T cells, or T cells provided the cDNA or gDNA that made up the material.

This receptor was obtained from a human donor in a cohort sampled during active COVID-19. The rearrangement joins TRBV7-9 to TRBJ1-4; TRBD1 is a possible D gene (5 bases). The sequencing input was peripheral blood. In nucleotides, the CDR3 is TGTGCCAGCAGCTTAGACCAGGGCCAAAATGAAAAACTGTTTTTT. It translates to CASSLDQGQNEKLFF.